Shown below are 27 T cell receptor beta chains from a single sample sequenced in a study of blood T cell repertoires in COVID-19. Clones were sequenced by immunoSEQ multiplex PCR, and TCRdb holds only the in-frame ones, with some missing. The table lists around 140,000 clones, 88% of them singletons. What was sequenced was peripheral blood. The receptors were sampled from a man aged 70-80 years with acute or convalescent COVID-19.

The rearrangement links TRBV6-1 to TRBJ2-3, with TRBD1 matching over 7 bases. This CDR3 comprises 15 residues. Germline V CDR1 and CDR2: MNHNS, SASEGT. V dropped 1 base and J dropped 4; count of bases not matched to a gene: 5. CDR3 sequence: CASSEGRQGADTQYF. CDR3 sequence (DNA): TGTGCCAGCAGTGAAGGACGACAGGGAGCAGATACGCAGTATTTT.

The rearrangement uses TRBV3-1 (or the pseudogene TRBV3-2) and TRBJ1-2, with D unclear. CDR3 length: 13 amino acids. V was pared by 1 base and J by 7 bases, with 10 bases between. The germline V gene encodes CDR1 LGHDT and CDR2 YNNKEL (reference sequence). DNA for the CDR3: TGTGCCAGCAGCCAAGGTCCTCTTCTTGGCTACACCTTC. This sequence encodes CASSQGPLLGYTF.

This clone was observed a few times. The DNA of the CDR3 is TGCGCCAGCAGCTCCACCGGGACAGGGGGCTATGGCTACACCTTC. Translating gives CASSSTGTGGYGYTF. This sequence joins TRBV5-1 and TRBJ1-2; 11 bases are a match to TRBD1. Germline CDR1 SGHRS, CDR2 YFSETQ. The V gene end was trimmed by 3 bases and the J gene end by 4 bases; junction bases not matched to a gene: 5. This CDR3 has 15 amino acids.

This chain links TRBV15 with TRBJ1-5, with 10 bases identical to TRBD1. Germline values: CDR1 LNHNV, CDR2 YYDKDF (reference sequence). Trimming cost V 5 bases and J 7 bases; bases outside gene matches: 8. The CDR3 extends over 15 amino acids. CDR3 DNA sequence: TGTGCCACCAGCCCCGGGACAGGGGTTAGGCAGCCCCAGCATTTT. It codes for CATSPGTGVRQPQHF.

This clone was picked up a small number of times. The J gene is TRBJ1-1, the V gene TRBV24-1, with 8 bases identical to TRBD1. Germline V gives CDR1 KGHDR, CDR2 SFDVKD. The junction had 7 bases not matched to a gene; V was cut back by 7 bases and J by 7 bases. The CDR3 is 13 residues long. The CDR3 DNA follows: TGTGCCACCAGGGGAGACAGGGGCCTTGAAGCTTTCTTT. Amino acid sequence: CATRGDRGLEAFF.

V is TRBV5-1 and J is TRBJ1-1; 7 bases fit TRBD1. Per germline, CDR1 SGHRS and CDR2 YFSETQ. The CDR3 totals 15 residues. The J segment lost 3 bases and the V segment lost 4 bases, leaving 9 bases of the junction unmatched. In DNA form, the CDR3 reads TGCGCCAGCAGCCAACCAGACAGGGCGTACACTGAAGCTTTCTTT. It specifies CASSQPDRAYTEAFF.

In this sample, this clone turned up a few times. The J gene is TRBJ1-2, the V gene TRBV28; weak D call: TRBD1 (5 bases). V was clipped by 2 bases and J by 4 bases, with 14 bases between them. Germline-derived CDR1 and CDR2 are MDHEN and SYDVKM. CDR3 length: 15 residues. CDR3 coding DNA: TGTGCCAGCAGTTTAGGAGGGGTGCCCCTCTATGGCTACACCTTC. It specifies CASSLGGVPLYGYTF.

This clone is a singleton in its sample. The rearrangement joins TRBV3-1 (or the pseudogene TRBV3-2) to TRBJ1-1, with 9 bases lining up with TRBD1. The V segment lost 4 bases and the J segment 6 bases; nucleotides outside the gene matches: 3. The CDR3 has 13 amino acids. Looked up from germline, CDR1 is LGHDT and CDR2 is YNNKEL (reference sequence). CDR3 in DNA: TGTGCCAGCAGCCCAACAGGGGGCCCTGAAGCTTTCTTT. Protein: CASSPTGGPEAFF.

The chain joins TRBV9 to TRBJ1-4; possible D gene TRBD1, 5 bases. Trimming took 1 base from V and 8 from J, leaving 15 bases between them. The CDR3 is made up of 15 amino acids. Germline V gene sequence: CDR1 SGDLS, CDR2 YYNGEE. CDR3 in amino acids: CASSVHGGVGEKLFF. CDR3 DNA: TGTGCCAGCAGCGTACATGGAGGGGTAGGGGAAAAACTGTTTTTT.

The V call is TRBV5-5, the J call TRBJ2-7; D may be TRBD1 (6 bases). Germline assignment: CDR1 SGHKS and CDR2 YYEKEE (reference sequence). Trimming removed 4 bases at V and 5 bases at J, with 13 bases between. This CDR3 is built from 13 residues. Here the CDR3 DNA reads TGTGCCAGCAGCATCTGGACAGAGGACGAGCAGTACTTC. As protein: CASSIWTEDEQYF.

This sequence joins TRBV6-5 and TRBJ1-6, with no clear D. The CDR3 is 14 amino acids. Germline CDR1 reads MNHEY; CDR2 reads SVGAGI. The V gene lost 7 bases and the J gene lost 9 bases, with 16 bases spanning the gap. The CDR3 DNA is TGTGCCAGCACCTCCACGGGGAGTAGTTCACCCCTCCACTTT. Residues: CASTSTGSSSPLHF.

The V gene is TRBV7-8, the J gene TRBJ1-2, with a possible D match to TRBD1 (6 bases). V lost 1 base to trimming and J lost 0 bases, with 6 bases between them. CDR1 and CDR2 from the germline V gene are SGHVS and FQNEAQ. The CDR3 is made up of 14 amino acids. The CDR3 here is CASSLDRANYGYTF. DNA for the CDR3: TGTGCCAGCAGCTTAGACAGGGCTAACTATGGCTACACCTTC.

DNA for the CDR3: TGTGCCAGCAGTGAACAGCAGGGGCCCGGTCCCTATGGCTACACCTTC. This encodes CASSEQQGPGPYGYTF. The chain uses TRBV6-1 and TRBJ1-2; D may be TRBD1 (6 bases). This CDR3 spans 16 amino acids. The V end lost 2 bases, the J end lost 4 bases, and 17 bases lay between the germline ends. The germline V gene has CDR1 MNHNS and CDR2 SASEGT.

This sequence joins TRBV12-3 or TRBV12-4 and TRBJ1-2; the D gene is possibly TRBD1 (6 bases). The CDR3 sequence is 13 residues long. V was shortened by 6 bases and J by 5 bases, with 13 bases between the two germline ends. The CDR3 DNA reads as TGTGCCAGCAGACCGACAGGCTCTTATGGCTACACCTTC. As protein: CASRPTGSYGYTF.

The chain is built from TRBV6-5 and TRBJ2-7, with 9 bases that match TRBD1. The CDR3 contains 14 residues. Germline-derived CDR1 and CDR2 are MNHEY and SVGAGI. The junction had 9 bases not matched to a gene; V was cut back by 5 bases and J by 7 bases. CDR3 region: CASSRKQGAGEQYF. The DNA for the CDR3 is TGTGCCAGCAGTCGGAAACAGGGGGCGGGTGAGCAGTACTTC.

The chain recombines TRBV19 with TRBJ1-2; D is perhaps TRBD1 (5 bases). This CDR3 is 13 amino acids long. With 5 bases removed from V and 6 bases from J, the gap between germline ends came to 13 bases. The V gene's germline CDR1 is LNHDA and CDR2 SQIVND (reference sequence). CDR3 protein: CASSLGRENGYTF. Written as DNA, the CDR3 is TGTGCCAGTAGTTTAGGCAGGGAAAATGGCTACACCTTC.

The J gene is TRBJ1-3, the V gene TRBV11-2; no firm D call. The germline V gene has CDR1 SGHAT and CDR2 FQNNGV. CDR3 length: 14 amino acids. V gave up 1 base and J gave up 4 bases, with 8 bases separating them. CDR3 region: CASSLARQGNTIYF. The DNA for the CDR3 is TGTGCCAGCAGCTTAGCCAGGCAAGGAAACACCATATATTTT.

V usage is TRBV6-5 and J usage is TRBJ2-1, with D possibly TRBD2 on 6 matching bases. Trimming removed 0 bases from V and 10 bases from J, with 13 bases in between. The germline gives CDR1 MNHEY, CDR2 SVGAGI. CDR3 size: 14 residues. The CDR3, as DNA: TGTGCCAGCAGTTACTCGAAACTAGCAGGCGAGCAGTTCTTC. It is translated as CASSYSKLAGEQFF.

The rearrangement links TRBV7-2 to TRBJ1-4; D perhaps matches TRBD1 (6 bases). The germline gives CDR1 SGHTA, CDR2 FQGNSA. Trimming removed 4 bases at V and 5 bases at J, with 11 bases between. The CDR3 contains 14 residues. CDR3 protein: CASSSQGGNEKLFF. The CDR3 nucleotides read TGTGCCAGCAGCTCACAGGGTGGGAATGAAAAACTGTTTTTT.

The chain recombines TRBV24-1 with TRBJ2-2, with 8 bases fitting TRBD1. CDR1 and CDR2 from the germline V gene are KGHDR and SFDVKD. V dropped 9 bases and J dropped 4; count of bases not matched to a gene: 6. The CDR3 spans 14 residues. The CDR3 loop reads CATRGQGATGELFF. The CDR3 region has the DNA TGTGCCACCCGCGGGCAGGGGGCCACCGGGGAGCTGTTTTTT.

The genes are TRBV7-2 and TRBJ1-2, with TRBD1 matching 8 bases. This CDR3 contains 15 residues. With 5 bases clipped from V and 4 bases from J, the junction kept 9 bases outside the gene matches. Germline assignment: CDR1 SGHTA and CDR2 FQGNSA. The DNA of the CDR3 is TGTGCCAGCAGCGCGGACAGGGCCGGGAGCTATGGCTACACCTTC. Protein: CASSADRAGSYGYTF.

V is TRBV28 and J is TRBJ2-5; TRBD2 might be the D (6 bases). In germline, CDR1 is MDHEN, CDR2 SYDVKM. The V end lost 7 bases, the J end lost 5 bases, and 14 bases lay between the germline ends. The CDR3 has 13 residues. The CDR3 DNA sequence: TGTGCCAGCACCCTTGGGGGGAGCGAGACCCAGTACTTC. It codes for CASTLGGSETQYF. Looking up the rest from reference TRBV28 and TRBJ2-5 gives the full variable domain: DVKVTQSSRYLVKRTGEKVFLECVQDMDHENMFWYRQDPGLGLRLIYFSYDVKMKEKGDIPEGYSVSREKKERFSLILESASTNQTSMYLCASTLGGSETQYFGPGTRLLVL.

Written as DNA, the CDR3 is TGTGCCAGCAGCTCCGGACCTTTAGGAAGGGGAACCCCCGGGGAGCTGTTTTTT. Its translation is CASSSGPLGRGTPGELFF. V usage is TRBV5-6 and J usage is TRBJ2-2, with D perhaps TRBD1 (5 bases). There are 18 residues in the CDR3. V lost 3 bases to trimming and J lost 6 bases, with 24 bases between them. The germline V gene encodes CDR1 SGHDT and CDR2 YYEEEE.

In its sample, this clone was seen a few times. The V call is TRBV11-2, the J call TRBJ2-1, with D possibly TRBD1 on 5 matching bases. Germline lookup yields CDR1 SGHAT and CDR2 FQNNGV. Trimming stripped 6 bases from V and 4 bases from J, with 16 bases between. The CDR3 spans 15 residues. The DNA for the CDR3 is TGTGCCAGCAGTTTAAGTTGGACACGGTACAATGAGCAGTTCTTC. Protein product: CASSLSWTRYNEQFF.

The gene calls are TRBV4-1 and TRBJ2-4, with 10 bases that match TRBD2. The ends lost 3 bases at V and 7 bases at J; junction bases unmatched: 15. Germline loops: CDR1 MGHRA, CDR2 YSYEKL. The CDR3 extends over 18 amino acids. CDR3 DNA: TGCGCCAGCAGCCATTTGCCGGGACTAGCGAGGCCAACGAACATTCAGTACTTC. Translation gives CASSHLPGLARPTNIQYF.

V is TRBV5-1 and J is TRBJ2-1, with D maybe TRBD2 (6 bases). Germline values: CDR1 SGHRS, CDR2 YFSETQ. The CDR3 runs 15 residues. Deletions cut 2 bases from V and 0 bases from J, with 9 bases between. The CDR3 is CASSFGGSSYNEQFF. In nucleotides, the CDR3 is TGCGCCAGCAGCTTTGGGGGGAGCTCCTACAATGAGCAGTTCTTC. Full variable domain (remainder filled in from reference TRBV5-1 and TRBJ2-1): KAGVTQTPRYLIKTRGQQVTLSCSPISGHRSVSWYQQTPGQGLQFLFEYFSETQRNKGNFPGRFSGRQFSNSRSEMNVSTLELGDSALYLCASSFGGSSYNEQFFGPGTRLTVL.

The V gene is TRBV11-2, the J gene TRBJ2-1; D may be TRBD2 (6 bases). This CDR3 has 16 residues. The germline V and J ends were trimmed by 5 bases and 4 bases, with 18 bases remaining between them. Per germline, CDR1 SGHAT and CDR2 FQNNGV. CDR3 DNA: TGTGCCAGCAGCCCGTCCTCTAGCGACCTGTACAATGAGCAGTTCTTC. Residues: CASSPSSSDLYNEQFF.